One T cell receptor (beta chain) is described in this entry. This entry comes from a study of T cell repertoires in cytomegalovirus infection. At the level of the study: Shared public TCR beta signatures pointed to both CMV infection and a matching HLA type.

The CDR3 sequence is 13 residues long. Trimming stripped 5 bases from V and 3 bases from J, with 11 bases between. Germline CDR1 is SGHVS and CDR2 is FQNEAQ. MiXCR, run by TCRdb on the reads, gives a single entry per CDR3 protein. Among almost 550,000 distinct CDR3 sequences listed, approximately 15% were seen once. The rearrangement links TRBV7-8 to TRBJ2-7; a possible D gene is TRBD2 (6 bases). The material sequenced was CD8+ T cells from PBMCs. The receptor comes from a human donor in good health (CMV status not recorded). Some clones in this sample may be carry-over from other donors' samples. Written as DNA, the CDR3 is TGTGCCAGCAGCGCTGGAGGGGTCTACGAGCAGTACTTC. Amino acid sequence: CASSAGGVYEQYF.